These 18 T cell receptor beta chains came from one sample sequenced in a study of T and B cells in COVID-19 patients. Each TRB amplification used 250-500 ng of genomic DNA from blood. Multiplex PCR with BIOMED2 TRB-A/B primer pools amplified TRB rearrangements. TCRdb fed the multiplex PCR reads into MiXCR, producing one record per CDR3 protein. The table records approximately 9,500 distinct CDR3 sequences, 25% to 30% of them present only once. Sequenced input: blood. The source is a human donor who had recovered from COVID-19.

This clonotype was seen only a few times. The chain uses TRBV6-2 or TRBV6-3 and TRBJ2-7; the match to TRBD1 covers 9 bases. This CDR3 is 16 amino acids long. The V gene end was trimmed by 6 bases and the J gene end by 5 bases; junction bases not matched to a gene: 14. The V gene's germline CDR1 is MNHEY and CDR2 SVGEGT. This CDR3 reads CASSQPTGQGGNEQYF. DNA of the CDR3: TGTGCCAGCAGCCAACCAACGGGACAGGGAGGAAACGAGCAGTACTTC.

Only a few counts were recorded for this clonotype. The rearrangement uses TRBV27 and TRBJ1-1; 8 bases agree with TRBD1. V shed 5 bases and J 3 bases; nucleotides not matched to a gene: 2. The CDR3 contains 13 residues. Germline CDR1 is MNHEY and CDR2 is SMNVEV (reference sequence). CDR3 coding DNA: TGTGCCAGCAGTATGACAGGGGACACTGAAGCTTTCTTT. Encoded protein: CASSMTGDTEAFF.

V is TRBV5-3 and J is TRBJ2-1, with 7 bases identical to TRBD2. TRBV5-3 counts as an open reading frame of uncertain function. The CDR3 sequence is 13 residues long. The V and J ends lost 4 bases and 10 bases, in that order; junction bases with no gene match: 8. The CDR3 here is CARSPGRAGEQFF. The DNA for the CDR3 is TGTGCCAGAAGCCCAGGGAGGGCGGGGGAGCAGTTCTTC.

The chain carries TRBV6-1 and TRBJ2-5, with 11 bases fitting TRBD1. Germline V gives CDR1 MNHNS, CDR2 SASEGT. The CDR3 sequence is 17 residues long. Losses at the gene ends were 1 base for V and 4 bases for J; bases not matched to a gene: 8. CDR3 DNA: TGTGCCAGCAGTGAAGGGGACAGGGGGACGGGGGGAGAGACCCAGTACTTC. Protein sequence: CASSEGDRGTGGETQYF.

The chain has TRBV6-1 and TRBJ1-5; D may be TRBD1 (5 bases). The V gene lost 1 base and the J gene lost 6 bases, with 13 bases spanning the gap. This CDR3 comprises 15 residues. Germline V gene lookup returns CDR1 MNHNS and CDR2 SASEGT. The CDR3 coding sequence is TGTGCCAGCAGTGAAGTCGGCGGGGGGGGTCAGCCCCAGCATTTT. It encodes CASSEVGGGGQPQHF.

This clonotype was counted a few times. The V call is TRBV12-3 or TRBV12-4, the J call TRBJ2-7; D ambiguous. This CDR3 spans 15 amino acids. The ends were cut back, 4 bases at V and 0 bases at J, with 13 bases in the middle. The DNA of the CDR3 is TGTGCCAGCAGTTCCCAAGAGGTCCTCTCCTACGAGCAGTACTTC. Amino acids: CASSSQEVLSYEQYF.

About this clonotype: This may come from a read error, since a much larger clone is one base off. The chain joins TRBV30 to TRBJ2-1; D gene ambiguous. Germline values: CDR1 GTSNPN, CDR2 SVGIG (reference sequence). The ends were cut back, 0 bases at V and 6 bases at J, with 9 bases in the middle. CDR3 length equals 13 residues. CDR3: CAWSVRDSNEQFF. Written as DNA, the CDR3 is TGTGCCTGGAGTGTACGTGACTCCAATGAGCAGTTCTTC.

This clonotype is deemed medium-sized. The chain employs TRBV12-3 or TRBV12-4 and TRBJ2-3; the match to TRBD2 covers 8 bases. Trimming removed 5 bases from V and 4 bases from J; junction bases left unmatched: 2. This CDR3 is 13 amino acids long. For the CDR3, the DNA is TGTGCCAGCAGTGCGGGGGGCCCAGATACGCAGTATTTT. Translation gives CASSAGGPDTQYF.

This clonotype is medium-sized in the sample. The genes are TRBV29-1 and TRBJ2-3; D is uncertain. The V end was cut by 2 bases, the J end by 0 bases, with 3 bases between. The CDR3 is made up of 12 amino acids. Per germline, CDR1 SQVTM and CDR2 ANQGSEA. CDR3 sequence: CSVEQSTDTQYF. The CDR3 coding sequence is TGCAGCGTTGAACAGAGCACAGATACGCAGTATTTT.

This clonotype is deemed medium-sized. The rearrangement links TRBV30 to TRBJ2-3, with D maybe TRBD2 (7 bases). CDR3 length: 14 amino acids. Germline assignment: CDR1 GTSNPN and CDR2 SVGIG (reference sequence). The germline V and J ends were trimmed by 4 bases and 0 bases, with 11 bases remaining between them. The CDR3 region has the DNA TGTGCCTGGATAGGGGGGGGGAGCACAGATACGCAGTATTTT. This encodes CAWIGGGSTDTQYF.

V is TRBV7-6 and J is TRBJ2-5, with D uncertain. Trimming cost V 4 bases and J 1 base, with 1 base left between them. This CDR3 has 11 amino acids. Germline CDR1 reads SGHVS; CDR2 reads FNYEAQ. The CDR3 sequence is CASSSQETQYF. CDR3 sequence (DNA): TGTGCCAGCAGCTCCCAAGAGACCCAGTACTTC.

V gene TRBV12-3 or TRBV12-4 combines with J gene TRBJ1-5, with unresolved D. Trimming removed 5 bases from V and 8 bases from J, with 13 bases in between. The CDR3 runs 13 residues. The CDR3 reads CASSHGAGKPQHF. The CDR3 nucleotides are TGTGCCAGCAGTCACGGAGCCGGGAAGCCCCAGCATTTT.

In its sample, this clonotype ranks as medium-sized. The chain uses TRBV29-1 and TRBJ2-5; D is tentatively TRBD1 or TRBD2 (5 bases each). V was shortened by 7 bases and J by 1 base, with 10 bases between the two germline ends. The CDR3 covers 12 residues. Germline V gene data show CDR1 as SQVTM and CDR2 as ANQGSEA. This CDR3 is CSGWDGQETQYF. The CDR3 DNA reads TGCAGCGGGTGGGACGGCCAAGAGACCCAGTACTTC.

As regards this clonotype: A read error may be the cause here, since a much bigger clone is one base away. The rearrangement joins TRBV27 to TRBJ2-5, with 9 bases matching TRBD1. The J segment lost 11 bases and the V segment lost 3 bases, leaving 13 bases of the junction unmatched. The CDR3 extends over 15 amino acids. CDR1 and CDR2 from the germline V gene are MNHEY and SMNVEV (reference sequence). DNA of the CDR3: TGTGCCAGCAGTTTTTCCGGGACAGGGTCCAATGAGCAGTACTTC. Translation gives CASSFSGTGSNEQYF.

At least ten counts were recorded for this clonotype. The chain recombines TRBV30 with TRBJ2-7, with TRBD1 identical over 7 bases. The germline CDR1 and CDR2 sequences are GTSNPN and SVGIG (reference sequence). Trimming removed 0 bases from V and 4 bases from J; junction bases left unmatched: 6. The CDR3 contains 14 residues. CDR3: CAWSVGDSLYEQYF. Here the CDR3 DNA reads TGTGCCTGGAGTGTGGGGGACAGTCTTTACGAGCAGTACTTC.

By proportion, this clonotype is medium-sized. The chain employs TRBV6-6 and TRBJ2-2; D assignment may be TRBD1 or TRBD2 (5 bases each). The CDR3 is made up of 14 amino acids. Germline values: CDR1 MNHNY, CDR2 SVGAGI (reference sequence). Trimming removed 4 bases from V and 4 bases from J, with 10 bases in between. CDR3 residues: CASSSGPGTGELFF. For the CDR3, the DNA is TGTGCCAGCAGTTCGGGACCGGGCACCGGGGAGCTGTTTTTT.

This clonotype has at least ten counts. The rearrangement joins TRBV5-6 to TRBJ1-4; TRBD1 aligns across 7 bases. The CDR3 contains 14 residues. V lost 0 bases, J lost 6 bases, and 2 bases stayed unmatched. Germline V gene lookup returns CDR1 SGHDT and CDR2 YYEEEE. CDR3 residues: CASSLGRGDEKLFF. The CDR3 DNA follows: TGTGCCAGCAGCTTGGGCAGGGGGGATGAAAAACTGTTTTTT.

This clonotype is classed as medium-sized. This chain connects TRBV30 to TRBJ2-3, with 10 positions matching TRBD1. Germline assignment: CDR1 GTSNPN and CDR2 SVGIG (reference sequence). After removal of 0 bases from V and 7 bases from J, the junction contained 10 bases not matched to a gene. The CDR3 sequence is 16 residues long. CDR3 region: CAWSVDLGQGRNTQYF. DNA of the CDR3: TGTGCCTGGAGTGTAGATCTGGGACAGGGGAGGAATACGCAGTATTTT.